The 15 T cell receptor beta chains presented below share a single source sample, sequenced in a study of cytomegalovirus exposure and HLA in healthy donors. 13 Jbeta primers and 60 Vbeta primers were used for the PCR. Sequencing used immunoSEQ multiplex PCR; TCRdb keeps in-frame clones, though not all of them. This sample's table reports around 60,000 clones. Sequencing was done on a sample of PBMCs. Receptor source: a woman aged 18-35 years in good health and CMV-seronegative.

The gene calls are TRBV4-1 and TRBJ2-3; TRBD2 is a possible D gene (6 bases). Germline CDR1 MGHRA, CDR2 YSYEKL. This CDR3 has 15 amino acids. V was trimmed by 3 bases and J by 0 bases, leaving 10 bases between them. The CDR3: CASSHPSGSTDTQYF. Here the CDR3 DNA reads TGCGCCAGCAGCCACCCCAGCGGGAGCACAGATACGCAGTATTTT.

The CDR3 loop reads CASTSRRDSFYEQYF. Written as DNA, the CDR3 is TGTGCCAGCACCTCAAGGCGGGACAGTTTCTACGAGCAGTACTTC. V usage is TRBV6-1 and J usage is TRBJ2-7; TRBD1 is a possible D gene (7 bases). The CDR3 runs to 15 residues. The ends were cut back, 7 bases at V and 3 bases at J, with 19 bases in the middle. Per germline, CDR1 MNHNS and CDR2 SASEGT.

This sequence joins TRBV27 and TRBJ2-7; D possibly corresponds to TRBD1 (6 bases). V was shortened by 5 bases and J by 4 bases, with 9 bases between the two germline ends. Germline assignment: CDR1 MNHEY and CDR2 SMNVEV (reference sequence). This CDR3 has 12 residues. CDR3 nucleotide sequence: TGTGCCAGCAGTCTTACAGGGTACGAGCAGTACTTC. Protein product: CASSLTGYEQYF.

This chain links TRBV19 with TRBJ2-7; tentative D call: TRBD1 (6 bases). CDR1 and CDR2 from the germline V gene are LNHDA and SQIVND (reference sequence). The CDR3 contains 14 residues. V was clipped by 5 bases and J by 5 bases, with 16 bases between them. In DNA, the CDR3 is TGTGCCAGTAGTGTAAACAGGGAACTGAACGAGCAGTACTTC. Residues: CASSVNRELNEQYF.

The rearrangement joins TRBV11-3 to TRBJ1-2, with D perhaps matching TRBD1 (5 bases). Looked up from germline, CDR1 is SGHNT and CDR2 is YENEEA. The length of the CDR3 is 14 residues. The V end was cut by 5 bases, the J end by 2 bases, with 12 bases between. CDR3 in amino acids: CASSEAGRNYGYTF. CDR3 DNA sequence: TGTGCCAGCAGCGAAGCAGGGCGGAACTATGGCTACACCTTC.

The CDR3 spells CASSSPWGGFKYEQYF. The CDR3 region has the DNA TGTGCCAGCAGTTCACCTTGGGGAGGGTTTAAGTACGAGCAGTACTTC. The chain joins TRBV28 to TRBJ2-7; TRBD2 agrees at 7 bases. Germline CDR1 MDHEN, CDR2 SYDVKM. CDR3 length: 16 residues. Trimming removed 4 bases from V and 4 bases from J; junction bases left unmatched: 13.

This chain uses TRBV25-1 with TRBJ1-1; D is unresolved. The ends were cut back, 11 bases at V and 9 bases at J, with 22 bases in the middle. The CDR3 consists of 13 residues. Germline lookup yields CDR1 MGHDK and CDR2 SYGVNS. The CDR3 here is CASESTAGGKAFF. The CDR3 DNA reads TGTGCCTCTGAGAGTACTGCGGGCGGAAAAGCTTTCTTT.

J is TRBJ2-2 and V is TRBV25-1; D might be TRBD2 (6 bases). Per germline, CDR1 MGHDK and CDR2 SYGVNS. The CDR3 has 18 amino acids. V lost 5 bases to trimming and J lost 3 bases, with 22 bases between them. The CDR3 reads CASSPGPSWGGDTGELFF. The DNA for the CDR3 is TGTGCCAGCAGTCCGGGGCCTAGCTGGGGAGGAGACACCGGGGAGCTGTTTTTT.

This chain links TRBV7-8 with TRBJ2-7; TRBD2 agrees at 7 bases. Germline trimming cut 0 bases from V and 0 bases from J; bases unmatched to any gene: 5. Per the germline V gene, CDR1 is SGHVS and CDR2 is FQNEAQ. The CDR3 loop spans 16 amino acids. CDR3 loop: CASSLARTRSSYEQYF. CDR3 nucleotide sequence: TGTGCCAGCAGCTTAGCGAGGACTAGGAGCTCCTACGAGCAGTACTTC.

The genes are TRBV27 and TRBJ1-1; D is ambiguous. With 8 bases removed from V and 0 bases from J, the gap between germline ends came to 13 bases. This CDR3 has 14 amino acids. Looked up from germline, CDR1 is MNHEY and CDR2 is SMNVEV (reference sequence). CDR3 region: CASSEFPMNTEAFF. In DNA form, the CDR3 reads TGTGCCAGCTCGGAGTTTCCCATGAACACTGAAGCTTTCTTT.

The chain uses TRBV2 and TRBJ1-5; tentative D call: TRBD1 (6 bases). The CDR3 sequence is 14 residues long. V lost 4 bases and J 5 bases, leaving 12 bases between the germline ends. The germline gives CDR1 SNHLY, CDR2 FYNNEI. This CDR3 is CASSADSLHQPQHF. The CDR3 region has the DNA TGTGCCAGCAGTGCGGACAGTTTACATCAGCCCCAGCATTTT. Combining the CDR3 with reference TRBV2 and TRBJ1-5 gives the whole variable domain EPEVTQTPSHQVTQMGQEVILRCVPISNHLYFYWYRQILGQKVEFLVSFYNNEISEKSEIFDDQFSVERPDGSNFTLKIRSTKLEDSAMYFCASSADSLHQPQHFGDGTRLSIL.

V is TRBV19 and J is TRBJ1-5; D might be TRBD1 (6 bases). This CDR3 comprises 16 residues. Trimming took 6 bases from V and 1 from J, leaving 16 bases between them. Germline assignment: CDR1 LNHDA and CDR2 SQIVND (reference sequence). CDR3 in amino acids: CASSPTSRGSNQPQHF. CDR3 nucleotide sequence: TGTGCCAGTAGCCCTACCTCCAGGGGAAGCAATCAGCCCCAGCATTTT. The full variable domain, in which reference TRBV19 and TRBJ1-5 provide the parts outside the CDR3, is DGGITQSPKYLFRKEGQNVTLSCEQNLNHDAMYWYRQDPGQGLRLIYYSQIVNDFQKGDIAEGYSVSREKKESFPLTVTSAQKNPTAFYLCASSPTSRGSNQPQHFGDGTRLSIL.

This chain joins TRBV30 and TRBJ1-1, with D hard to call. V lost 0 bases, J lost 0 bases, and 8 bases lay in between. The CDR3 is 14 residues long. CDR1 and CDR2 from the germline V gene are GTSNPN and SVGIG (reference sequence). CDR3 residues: CAWSVRVVNTEAFF. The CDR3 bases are TGTGCCTGGAGTGTACGGGTGGTGAACACTGAAGCTTTCTTT.

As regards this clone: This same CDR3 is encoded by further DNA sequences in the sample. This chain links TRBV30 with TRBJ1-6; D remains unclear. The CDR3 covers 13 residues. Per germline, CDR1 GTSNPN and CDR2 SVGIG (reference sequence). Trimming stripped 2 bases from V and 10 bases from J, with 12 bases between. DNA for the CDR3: TGTGCCTGGAGTATAAATCCCGGGTCACCCCTCCACTTT. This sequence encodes CAWSINPGSPLHF.

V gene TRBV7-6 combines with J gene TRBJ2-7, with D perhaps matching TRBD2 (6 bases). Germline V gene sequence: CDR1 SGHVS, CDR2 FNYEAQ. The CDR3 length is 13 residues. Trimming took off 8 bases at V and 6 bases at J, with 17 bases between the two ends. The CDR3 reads CASGAGGLGEQYF. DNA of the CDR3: TGTGCCAGCGGGGCCGGGGGTCTGGGCGAGCAGTACTTC.